Below, 6 T cell receptor beta chains from the same sample are listed, as sequenced in a study of cytomegalovirus exposure and HLA in healthy donors. Vbeta (60) and Jbeta (13) primers were used in the PCR. The method was immunoSEQ multiplex PCR; TCRdb's version includes in-frame clones alone and lacks a portion of them. The sample lists about 160,000 clones, approximately 76% seen once, with around 1.4% in the top ten. The sample taken for sequencing was PBMCs. The receptors originated from a man in his sixties in good health and CMV-seronegative.

V is TRBV28 and J is TRBJ2-6, with D possibly matching TRBD1 (6 bases). Germline V gene data show CDR1 as MDHEN and CDR2 as SYDVKM. Trimming removed 5 bases at V and 0 bases at J, with 8 bases between. The CDR3 totals 15 residues. The CDR3 nucleotides read TGTGCCAGCAGTGGACAGAGCTCTGGGGCCAACGTCCTGACTTTC. It specifies CASSGQSSGANVLTF.

The chain's CDR3 is CASSPTSGRASSGELFF. The CDR3 DNA follows: TGTGCCAGCAGCCCGACTAGCGGGAGGGCCTCCAGCGGGGAGCTGTTTTTT. This chain joins TRBV7-9 and TRBJ2-2, with TRBD2 matching over 14 bases. V lost 5 bases and J lost 7; bases outside the gene matches: 9. CDR1 and CDR2 (germline): SEHNR, FQNEAQ (reference sequence). This CDR3 is built from 17 residues.

With respect to this clone: Other DNA sequences in the same sample also yield this CDR3. CDR3 region: CASSPARDRVNGYTF. The CDR3 coding sequence is TGTGCCAGCTCACCCGCTCGGGACAGGGTAAATGGCTACACCTTC. This rearrangement joins TRBV18 to TRBJ1-2, with 9 bases matching TRBD1. CDR1 KGHSH and CDR2 LQKENI come from the germline V gene. CDR3 size: 15 residues. The V segment lost 3 bases and the J segment 6 bases; nucleotides outside the gene matches: 8. Full variable domain (outside the CDR3, taken from reference TRBV18 and TRBJ1-2): NAGVMQNPRHLVRRRGQEARLRCSPMKGHSHVYWYRQLPEEGLKFMVYLQKENIIDESGMPKERFSAEFPKEGPSILRIQQVVRGDSAAYFCASSPARDRVNGYTFGSGTRLTVV.

The chain couples TRBV4-1 to TRBJ2-3; 8 nucleotides agree with TRBD1. Germline V gene lookup returns CDR1 MGHRA and CDR2 YSYEKL. Trimming at V came to 3 bases and at J to 5 bases, leaving 16 bases not matched to a gene. The CDR3 runs to 18 residues. CDR3 sequence (DNA): TGCGCCAGCAGCCACCGAGGTACCCTGACAGGGGAGTTAGATACGCAGTATTTT. The encoded protein is CASSHRGTLTGELDTQYF.

The chain uses TRBV19 and TRBJ1-1, with D hard to call. V lost 8 bases and J 1 base, leaving 5 bases between the germline ends. This CDR3 is built from 11 residues. Germline values: CDR1 LNHDA, CDR2 SQIVND (reference sequence). CDR3 DNA sequence: TGTGCCAGTGTACAGAACACTGAAGCTTTCTTT. This encodes CASVQNTEAFF.

This chain's CDR3 is CASSTGGADYGYTF. The CDR3 bases are TGTGCCAGCAGCACAGGGGGCGCGGACTATGGCTACACCTTC. V and J are TRBV7-9 and TRBJ1-2; TRBD1 aligns across 9 bases. The CDR3 is made up of 14 amino acids. Per the germline V gene, CDR1 is SEHNR and CDR2 is FQNEAQ (reference sequence). The V segment lost 5 bases and the J segment 3 bases; nucleotides outside the gene matches: 4.